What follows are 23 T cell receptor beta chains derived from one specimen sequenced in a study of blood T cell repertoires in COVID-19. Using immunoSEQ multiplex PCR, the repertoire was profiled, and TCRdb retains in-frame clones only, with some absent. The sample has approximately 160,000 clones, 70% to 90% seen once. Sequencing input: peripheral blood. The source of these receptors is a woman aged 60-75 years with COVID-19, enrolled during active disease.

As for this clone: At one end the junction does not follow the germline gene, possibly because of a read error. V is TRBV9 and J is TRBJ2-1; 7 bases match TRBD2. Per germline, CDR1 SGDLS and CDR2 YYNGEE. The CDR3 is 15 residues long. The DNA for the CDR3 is TGCGCCAGCAGCGTAGCGGCGGGGGAGGGCAATGAGCAGTTCTTC. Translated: CASSVAAGEGNEQFF.

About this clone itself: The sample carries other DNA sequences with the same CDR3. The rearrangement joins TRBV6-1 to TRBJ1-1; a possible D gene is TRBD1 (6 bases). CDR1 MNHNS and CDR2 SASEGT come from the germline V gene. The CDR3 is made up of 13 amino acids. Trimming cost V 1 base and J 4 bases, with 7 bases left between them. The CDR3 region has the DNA TGTGCCAGCAGTGAAGTCAGGGGCACTGAAGCTTTCTTT. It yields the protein CASSEVRGTEAFF.

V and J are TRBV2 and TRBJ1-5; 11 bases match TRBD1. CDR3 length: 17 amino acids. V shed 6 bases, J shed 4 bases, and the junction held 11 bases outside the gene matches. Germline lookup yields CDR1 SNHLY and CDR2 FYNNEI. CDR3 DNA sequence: TGTGCCAGCAGGGACCGGACAGGGGGCCTTGGAAATCAGCCCCAGCATTTT. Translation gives CASRDRTGGLGNQPQHF.

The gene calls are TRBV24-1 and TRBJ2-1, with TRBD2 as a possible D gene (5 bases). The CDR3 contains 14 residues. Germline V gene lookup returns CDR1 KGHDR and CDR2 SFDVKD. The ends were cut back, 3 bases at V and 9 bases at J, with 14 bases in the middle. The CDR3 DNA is TGTGCCACCAGTGATCTAGGCCTGAGCGGTGAGCAGTTCTTC. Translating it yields CATSDLGLSGEQFF.

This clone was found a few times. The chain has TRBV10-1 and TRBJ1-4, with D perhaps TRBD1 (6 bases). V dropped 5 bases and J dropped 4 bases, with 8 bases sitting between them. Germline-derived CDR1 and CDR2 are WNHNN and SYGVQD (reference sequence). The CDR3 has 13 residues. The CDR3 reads CASSPRGNEKLFF. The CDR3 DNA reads TGCGCCAGCAGTCCCAGGGGTAATGAAAAACTGTTTTTT.

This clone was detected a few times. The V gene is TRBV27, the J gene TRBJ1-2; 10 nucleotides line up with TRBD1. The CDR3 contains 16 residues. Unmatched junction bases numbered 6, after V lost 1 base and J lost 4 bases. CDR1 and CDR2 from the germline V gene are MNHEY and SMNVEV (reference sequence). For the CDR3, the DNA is TGTGCCAGCAGTTTATTAACGGGACAGGGGTCCTATGGCTACACCTTC. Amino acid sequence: CASSLLTGQGSYGYTF.

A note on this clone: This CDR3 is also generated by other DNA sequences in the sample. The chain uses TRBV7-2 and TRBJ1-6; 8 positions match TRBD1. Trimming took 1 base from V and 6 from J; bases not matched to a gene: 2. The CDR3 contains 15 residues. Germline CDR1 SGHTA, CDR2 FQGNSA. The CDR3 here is CASSLGTGTNSPLHF. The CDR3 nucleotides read TGTGCCAGCAGCTTAGGGACAGGGACTAATTCACCCCTCCACTTT. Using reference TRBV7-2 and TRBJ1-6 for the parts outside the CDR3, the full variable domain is GAGVSQSPSNKVTEKGKDVELRCDPISGHTALYWYRQSLGQGLEFLIYFQGNSAPDKSGLPSDRFSAERTGGSVSTLTIQRTQQEDSAVYLCASSLGTGTNSPLHFGNGTRLTVT.

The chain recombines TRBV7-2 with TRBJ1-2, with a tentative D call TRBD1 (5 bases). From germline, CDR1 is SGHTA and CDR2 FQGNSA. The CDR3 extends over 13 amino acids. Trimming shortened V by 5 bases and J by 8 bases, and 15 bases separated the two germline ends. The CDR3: CASSPGGAQGYTF. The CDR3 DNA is TGTGCCAGCAGCCCAGGAGGGGCGCAGGGCTACACCTTC.

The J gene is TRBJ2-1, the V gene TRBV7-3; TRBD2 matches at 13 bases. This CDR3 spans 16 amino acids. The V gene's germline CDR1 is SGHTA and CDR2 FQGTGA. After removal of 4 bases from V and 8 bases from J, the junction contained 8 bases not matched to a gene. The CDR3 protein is CASSSRTSGSRDEQFF. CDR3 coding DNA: TGTGCCAGCAGCTCCCGGACTAGCGGGAGTCGGGATGAGCAGTTCTTC.

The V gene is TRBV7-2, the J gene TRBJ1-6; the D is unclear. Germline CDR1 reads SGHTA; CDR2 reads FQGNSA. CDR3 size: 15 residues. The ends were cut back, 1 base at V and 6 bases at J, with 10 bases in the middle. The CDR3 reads CASSLVRGGNSPLHF. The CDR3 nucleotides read TGTGCCAGCAGCTTAGTGCGGGGAGGTAATTCACCCCTCCACTTT.

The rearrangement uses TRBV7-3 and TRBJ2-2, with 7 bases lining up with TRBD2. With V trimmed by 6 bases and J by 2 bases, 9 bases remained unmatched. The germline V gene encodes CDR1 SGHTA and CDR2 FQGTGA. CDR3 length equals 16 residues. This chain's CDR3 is CASSSRGTTNTGELFF. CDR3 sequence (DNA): TGTGCCAGCAGTTCCCGGGGGACTACTAACACCGGGGAGCTGTTTTTT.

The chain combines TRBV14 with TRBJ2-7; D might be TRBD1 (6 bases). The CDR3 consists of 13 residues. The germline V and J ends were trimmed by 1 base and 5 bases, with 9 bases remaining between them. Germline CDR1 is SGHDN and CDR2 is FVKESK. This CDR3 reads CASSQVQGHEQYV. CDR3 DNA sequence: TGTGCCAGCAGCCAAGTCCAGGGGCACGAGCAGTACGTC.

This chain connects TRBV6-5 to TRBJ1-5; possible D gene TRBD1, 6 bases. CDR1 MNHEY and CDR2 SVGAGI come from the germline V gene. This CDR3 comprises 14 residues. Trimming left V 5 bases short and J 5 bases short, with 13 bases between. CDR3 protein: CASSHRENYQPQHF. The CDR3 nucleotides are TGTGCCAGCAGTCACAGGGAGAACTATCAGCCCCAGCATTTT.

The CDR3 DNA reads TGTGCCAGCAACCTTGACAGGGGGCCCTTCTACGAGCAGTACTTC. This codes for CASNLDRGPFYEQYF. The rearrangement joins TRBV6-6 to TRBJ2-7, with TRBD1 matching 10 bases. CDR3 size: 15 residues. V was clipped by 7 bases and J by 3 bases; unmatched bases: 9. Germline CDR1 and CDR2: MNHNY and SVGAGI (reference sequence).

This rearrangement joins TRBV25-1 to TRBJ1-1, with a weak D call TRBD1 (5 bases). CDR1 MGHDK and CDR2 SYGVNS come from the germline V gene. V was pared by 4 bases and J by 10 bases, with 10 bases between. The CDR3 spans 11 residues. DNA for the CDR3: TGTGCCAGCAGTGCGTGGGGGGGAGCTTTCTTT. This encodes CASSAWGGAFF.

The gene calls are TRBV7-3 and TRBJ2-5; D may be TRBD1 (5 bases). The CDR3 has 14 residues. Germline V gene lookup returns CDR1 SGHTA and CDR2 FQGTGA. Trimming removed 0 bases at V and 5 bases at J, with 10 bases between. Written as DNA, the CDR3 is TGTGCCAGCAGCTTAACGGCAGGGATGGAGACCCAGTACTTC. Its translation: CASSLTAGMETQYF.

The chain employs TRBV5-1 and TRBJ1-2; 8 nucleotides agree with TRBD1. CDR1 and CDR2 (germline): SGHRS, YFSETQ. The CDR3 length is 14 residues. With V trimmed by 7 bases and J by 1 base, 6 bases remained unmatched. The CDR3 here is CASGRGQDNYGYTF. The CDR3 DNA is TGCGCCAGCGGAAGGGGACAGGATAACTATGGCTACACCTTC.

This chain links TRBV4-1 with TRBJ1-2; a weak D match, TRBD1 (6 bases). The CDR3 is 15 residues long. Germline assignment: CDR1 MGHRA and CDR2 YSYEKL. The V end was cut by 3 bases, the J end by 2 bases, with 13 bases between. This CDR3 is CASSHRGGGNYGYTF. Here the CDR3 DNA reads TGCGCCAGCAGCCATAGAGGGGGAGGGAACTATGGCTACACCTTC.

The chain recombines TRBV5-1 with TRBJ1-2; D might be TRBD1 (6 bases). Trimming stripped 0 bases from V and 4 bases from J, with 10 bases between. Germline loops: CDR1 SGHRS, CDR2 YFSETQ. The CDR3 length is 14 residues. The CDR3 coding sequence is TGCGCCAGCAGCTTGGGGGGCAGGGGCTATGGCTACACCTTC. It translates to CASSLGGRGYGYTF.

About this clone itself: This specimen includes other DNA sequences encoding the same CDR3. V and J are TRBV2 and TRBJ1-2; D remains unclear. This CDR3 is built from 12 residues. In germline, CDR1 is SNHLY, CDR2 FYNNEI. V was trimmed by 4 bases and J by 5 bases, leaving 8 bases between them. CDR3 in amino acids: CASSVRDYGYTF. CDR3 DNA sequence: TGTGCCAGCAGTGTACGAGATTATGGCTACACCTTC.

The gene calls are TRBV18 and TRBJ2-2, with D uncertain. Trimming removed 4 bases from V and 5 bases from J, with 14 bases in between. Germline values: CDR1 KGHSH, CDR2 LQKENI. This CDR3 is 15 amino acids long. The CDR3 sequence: CASSLSRHGTGELFF. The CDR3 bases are TGTGCCAGCTCACTATCAAGACATGGGACCGGGGAGCTGTTTTTT.

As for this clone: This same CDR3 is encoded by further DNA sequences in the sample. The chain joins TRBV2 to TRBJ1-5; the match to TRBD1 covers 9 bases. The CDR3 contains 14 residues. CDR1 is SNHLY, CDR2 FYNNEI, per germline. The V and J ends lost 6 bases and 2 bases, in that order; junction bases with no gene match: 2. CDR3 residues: CASRRQGGNQPQHF. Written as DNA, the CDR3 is TGTGCCAGCAGAAGACAGGGGGGCAATCAGCCCCAGCATTTT.

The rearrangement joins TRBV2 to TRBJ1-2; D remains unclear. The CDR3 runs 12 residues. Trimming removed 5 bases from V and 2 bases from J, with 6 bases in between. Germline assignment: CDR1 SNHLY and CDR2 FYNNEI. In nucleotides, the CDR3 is TGTGCCAGCAGTAAGGAGAACTATGGCTACACCTTC. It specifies CASSKENYGYTF.